The following is a TCR beta chain sequence with its context. There is no known antigen for this receptor. The sample holds no much larger clone one base away, and base qualities are not on file. Genomic DNA was isolated from the sorted cells so that the TCRbeta CDR3 region could be sequenced. TCRbeta CDR3 regions were sequenced using the immunoSEQ Assay. TCRdb's version of the immuneACCESS table is confined to in-frame rearrangements and falls short of the full clone set. An unresolved V gene accounts for under half of the shortfall where checked; the remainder is of unknown origin. The sample table contains tens of thousands of clones; only one count was recorded for roughly 87% of them. The ten largest clones take up roughly 1% of the sample. The trial excluded patients who had a history of autoimmune disease or were on systemic immunosuppression. In every dose cohort, peripheral blood was drawn for TCR sequencing at baseline, cycle 4 day 1, and cycle 7 day 1. The samples were drawn from a first-in-human, open-label, multicenter phase I dose-escalation trial of ivuxolimab. The trial enrolled adults with locally advanced or metastatic head and neck squamous cell, hepatocellular, melanoma or renal cell carcinoma. Before TCR sequencing, CD4+ T cells and CD8+ T cells from peripheral blood were sorted into separate populations.

The CDR3 holds 14 amino acids from the cysteine to the phenylalanine. Just the 42-base CDR3 DNA is kept, in frame starting at base 1. V is reduced by 0 bases and J by 2 bases, leaving a spacing of 7 bases between them. Reading the germline V gene gives CDR1 MNHEY and CDR2 SVGAGI. The sample belongs to a study of OX40 agonist ivuxolimab in advanced cancers. In the study overall: The costimulatory receptor OX40 (CD134) was targeted by ivuxolimab, a fully human IgG2 agonistic monoclonal antibody. The paper reports the monotherapy dose-escalation portion (N ≈ 50 patients) of the phase I ivuxolimab trial. Partial responses occurred in three dose-escalation patients: two with cutaneous melanoma and one with hepatocellular carcinoma. Intravenous ivuxolimab was administered to patients every 2 weeks at six dose levels: 0.01, 0.1, 0.3, 1.5, 3 and 10 mg/kg. The dose-escalation cohort was 82.7% male with a mean age of about 58 years, ranging from about 23 to 85. Patients were allowed to have had prior anti-PD-1, anti-PD-L1 or anti-CTLA-4 therapy, and 40% of the dose-escalation patients had been treated with checkpoint inhibitors. Of the roughly 52 dose-escalation patients, hepatocellular carcinoma was present in 19, melanoma in some 15, renal cell carcinoma in 9 and head and neck cancer in 9. Peripheral TCRbeta sequencing aimed to test whether ivuxolimab altered TCR sequence diversity and caused clonal T-cell expansion.

The study at large found these results: Low levels of normalized T-cell clonal expansion were also shown by some nonresponding patients. Clonal expansion of both CD4+ and CD8+ blood T cells was observed from baseline to week 6 at doses 0.1 to 3.0 mg/kg. Which antigens the clonally expanded peripheral T cells were specific for was not determined. In the 0.1-3.0 mg/kg groups, partial responders had among the lowest normalized peripheral clonal expansion, particularly in CD8+ T cells. After ivuxolimab, expanded clones were on average more numerous among CD8+ T cells than among CD4+ T cells.

The material sequenced was CD4+ or CD8+ T cells sorted from blood, taken in a trial of the OX40 agonist ivuxolimab. The chain uses TRBV6-5 and TRBJ1-2, with the D gene not clear enough to name. This TCR was sampled from an adult with an advanced solid tumor such as melanoma, head and neck, liver or kidney cancer. The nucleotides are TGTGCCAGCAGTTACTCGAGAGGGAACTATGGCTACACCTTC. This yields the protein CASSYSRGNYGYTF.